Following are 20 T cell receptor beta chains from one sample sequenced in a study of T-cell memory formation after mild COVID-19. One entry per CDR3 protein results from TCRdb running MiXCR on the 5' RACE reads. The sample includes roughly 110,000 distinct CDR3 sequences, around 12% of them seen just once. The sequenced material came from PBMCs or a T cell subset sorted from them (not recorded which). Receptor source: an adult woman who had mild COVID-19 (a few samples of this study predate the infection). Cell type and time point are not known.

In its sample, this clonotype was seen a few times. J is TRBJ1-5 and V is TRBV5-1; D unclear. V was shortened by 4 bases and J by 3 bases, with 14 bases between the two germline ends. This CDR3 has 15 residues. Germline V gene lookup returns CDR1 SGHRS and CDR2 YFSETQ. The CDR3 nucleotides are TGCGCCAGCAGCCCGGACGGGAATTACAATCAGCCCCAGCATTTT. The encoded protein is CASSPDGNYNQPQHF.

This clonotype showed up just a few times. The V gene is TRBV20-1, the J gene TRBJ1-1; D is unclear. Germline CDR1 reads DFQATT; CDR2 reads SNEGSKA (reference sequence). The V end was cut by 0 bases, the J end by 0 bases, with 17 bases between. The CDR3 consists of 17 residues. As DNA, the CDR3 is TGCAGTGCTAGAGAAAAAGGGCCTGACGCCCTGAACACTGAAGCTTTCTTT. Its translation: CSAREKGPDALNTEAFF.

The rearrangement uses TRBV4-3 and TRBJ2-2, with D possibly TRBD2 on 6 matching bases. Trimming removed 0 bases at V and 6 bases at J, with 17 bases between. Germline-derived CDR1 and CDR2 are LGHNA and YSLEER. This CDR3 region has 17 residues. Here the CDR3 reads CASSQDPGEASPGELFF. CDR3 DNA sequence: TGCGCCAGCAGCCAAGATCCGGGGGAGGCTTCCCCCGGGGAGCTGTTTTTT.

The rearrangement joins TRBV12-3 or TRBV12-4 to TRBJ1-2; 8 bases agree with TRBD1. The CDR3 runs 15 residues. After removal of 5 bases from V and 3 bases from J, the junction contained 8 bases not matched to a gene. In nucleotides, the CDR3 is TGTGCCAGCAGTCCCTCGACAGGGGCTGACTATGGCTACACCTTC. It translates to CASSPSTGADYGYTF.

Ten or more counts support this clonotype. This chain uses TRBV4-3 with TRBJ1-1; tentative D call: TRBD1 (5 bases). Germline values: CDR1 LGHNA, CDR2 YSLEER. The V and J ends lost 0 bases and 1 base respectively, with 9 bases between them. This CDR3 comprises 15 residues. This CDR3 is CASSQDRVGNTEAFF. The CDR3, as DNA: TGCGCCAGCAGCCAAGACAGGGTGGGGAACACTGAAGCTTTCTTT.

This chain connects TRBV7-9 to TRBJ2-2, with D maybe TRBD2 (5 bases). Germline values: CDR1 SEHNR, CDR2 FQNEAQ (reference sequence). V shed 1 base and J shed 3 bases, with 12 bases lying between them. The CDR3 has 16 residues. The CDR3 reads CASSLVVPGDTGELFF. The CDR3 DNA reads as TGTGCCAGCAGCTTAGTAGTCCCCGGGGACACCGGGGAGCTGTTTTTT.

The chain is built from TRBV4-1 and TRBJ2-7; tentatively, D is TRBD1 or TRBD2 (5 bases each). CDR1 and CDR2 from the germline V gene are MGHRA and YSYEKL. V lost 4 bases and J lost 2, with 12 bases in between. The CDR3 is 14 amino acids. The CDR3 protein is CASSPRDLTYEQYF. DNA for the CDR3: TGCGCCAGCAGCCCCCGGGACCTCACCTACGAGCAGTACTTC.

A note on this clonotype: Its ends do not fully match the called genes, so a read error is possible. The DNA for the CDR3 is TGTGCTAGCAGCTTTGGTAGCCTACCCAATAGTGCCGGGGAGCTGTTTTTT. Translating gives CASSFGSLPNSAGELFF. V and J are TRBV7-7 and TRBJ2-2; D is undetermined. Germline V lookup: CDR1 SSHAT, CDR2 FNYEAQ (reference sequence). This CDR3 spans 17 amino acids.

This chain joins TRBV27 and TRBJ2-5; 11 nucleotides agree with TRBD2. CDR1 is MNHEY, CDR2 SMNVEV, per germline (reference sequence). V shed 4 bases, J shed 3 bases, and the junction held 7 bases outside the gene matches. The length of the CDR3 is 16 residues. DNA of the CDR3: TGTGCCAGCAGTTCGCTGGGACTAGCGGAGAAAGAGACCCAGTACTTC. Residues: CASSSLGLAEKETQYF.

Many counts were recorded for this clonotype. DNA for the CDR3: TGTGCCAGCAGCTTAAGAGCTCGCGGGAGCCAAGAGACCCAGTACTTC. It translates to CASSLRARGSQETQYF. V and J are TRBV7-2 and TRBJ2-5; 7 bases are a match to TRBD2. CDR1 is SGHTA, CDR2 FQGNSA, per germline. CDR3 size: 16 residues. The V gene end was trimmed by 2 bases and the J gene end by 1 base; junction bases not matched to a gene: 7.

The CDR3 nucleotides are TGTGCCACCGGGCTAGCGGGAGCAAATGAGCAGTTCTTC. It yields the protein CATGLAGANEQFF. V usage is TRBV24-1 and J usage is TRBJ2-1; 10 bases agree with TRBD2. The CDR3 length is 13 residues. V shed 9 bases and J 7 bases; nucleotides not matched to a gene: 5. CDR1 and CDR2 from the germline V gene are KGHDR and SFDVKD.

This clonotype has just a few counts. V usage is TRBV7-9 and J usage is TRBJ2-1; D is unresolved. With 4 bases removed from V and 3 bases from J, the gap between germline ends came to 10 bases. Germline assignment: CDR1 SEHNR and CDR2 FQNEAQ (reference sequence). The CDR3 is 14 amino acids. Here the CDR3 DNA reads TGTGCCAGCAGCTCCTCCCCGCACTACAATGAGCAGTTCTTC. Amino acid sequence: CASSSSPHYNEQFF.

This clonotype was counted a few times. The chain's CDR3 is CASSFSGGETQYF. The CDR3 region has the DNA TGTGCCAGCAGTTTTTCCGGGGGAGAGACCCAGTACTTC. The chain recombines TRBV12-3 or TRBV12-4 with TRBJ2-5, with D perhaps TRBD2 (6 bases). This CDR3 contains 13 residues. The V and J ends lost 3 bases and 4 bases respectively, with 9 bases between them.

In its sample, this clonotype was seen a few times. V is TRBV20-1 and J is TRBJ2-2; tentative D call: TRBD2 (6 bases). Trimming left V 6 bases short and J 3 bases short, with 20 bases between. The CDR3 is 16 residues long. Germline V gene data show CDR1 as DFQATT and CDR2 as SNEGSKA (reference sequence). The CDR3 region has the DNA TGCAGTGCCCCGGCGGGGCCCGAAGATTACACCGGGGAGCTGTTTTTT. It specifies CSAPAGPEDYTGELFF.

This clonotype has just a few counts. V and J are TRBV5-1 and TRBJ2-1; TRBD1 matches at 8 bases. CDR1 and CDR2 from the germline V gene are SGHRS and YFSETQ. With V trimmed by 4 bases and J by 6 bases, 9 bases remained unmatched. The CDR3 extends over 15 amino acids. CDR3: CASSIRQGWLNEQFF. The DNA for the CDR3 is TGCGCCAGCAGCATCCGACAGGGGTGGCTCAATGAGCAGTTCTTC.

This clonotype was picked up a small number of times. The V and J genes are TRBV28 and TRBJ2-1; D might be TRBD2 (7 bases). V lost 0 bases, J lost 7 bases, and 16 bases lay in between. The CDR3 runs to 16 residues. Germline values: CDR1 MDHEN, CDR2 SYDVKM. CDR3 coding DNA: TGTGCCAGCAGTTTATGGCGCGGGGGCCTCAATAATGAGCAGTTCTTC. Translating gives CASSLWRGGLNNEQFF.

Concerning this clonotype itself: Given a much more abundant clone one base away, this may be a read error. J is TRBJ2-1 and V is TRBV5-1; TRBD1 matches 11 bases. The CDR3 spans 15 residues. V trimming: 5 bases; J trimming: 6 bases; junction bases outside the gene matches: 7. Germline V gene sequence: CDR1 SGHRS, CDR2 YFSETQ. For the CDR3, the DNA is TGCGCCAGCAGATCCGGGACAGGGGGGTCCAATGAGCAGTTCTTC. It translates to CASRSGTGGSNEQFF.

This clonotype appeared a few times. CDR3 in DNA: TGCGCCAGCAGCCTCCTTGCTAGCGGGGGGGCGGGAGATACGCAGTATTTT. It is translated as CASSLLASGGAGDTQYF. The rearrangement links TRBV4-1 to TRBJ2-3; 12 nucleotides match TRBD2. The trim removed 4 bases at V and 5 bases at J, leaving 10 bases unmatched. The CDR3 contains 17 residues. Germline V gives CDR1 MGHRA, CDR2 YSYEKL.

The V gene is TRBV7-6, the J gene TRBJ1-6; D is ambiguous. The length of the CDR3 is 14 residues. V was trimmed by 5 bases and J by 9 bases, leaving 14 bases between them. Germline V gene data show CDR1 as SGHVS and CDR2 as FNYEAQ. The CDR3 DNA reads TGTGCCAGCAGCCCTTCTATAGGCGGTTCACCCCTCCACTTT. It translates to CASSPSIGGSPLHF.

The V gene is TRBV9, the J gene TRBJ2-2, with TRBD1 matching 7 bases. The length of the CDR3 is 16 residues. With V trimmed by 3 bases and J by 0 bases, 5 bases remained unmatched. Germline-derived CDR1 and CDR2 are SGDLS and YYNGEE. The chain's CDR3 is CASSAYRGTNTGELFF. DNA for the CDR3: TGTGCCAGCAGCGCCTACAGGGGCACGAACACCGGGGAGCTGTTTTTT. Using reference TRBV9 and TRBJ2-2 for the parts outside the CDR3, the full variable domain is DSGVTQTPKHLITATGQRVTLRCSPRSGDLSVYWYQQSLDQGLQFLIQYYNGEERAKGNILERFSAQQFPDLHSELNLSSLELGDSALYFCASSAYRGTNTGELFFGEGSRLTVL.